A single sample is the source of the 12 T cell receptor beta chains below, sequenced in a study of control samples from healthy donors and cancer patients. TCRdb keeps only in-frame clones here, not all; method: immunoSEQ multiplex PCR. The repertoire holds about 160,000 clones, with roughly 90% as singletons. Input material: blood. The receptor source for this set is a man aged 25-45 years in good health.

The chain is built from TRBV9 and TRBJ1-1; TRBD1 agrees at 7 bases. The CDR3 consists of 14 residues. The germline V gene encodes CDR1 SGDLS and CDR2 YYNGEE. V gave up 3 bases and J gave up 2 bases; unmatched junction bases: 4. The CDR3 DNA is TGTGCCAGCAGCGCACAGGGGTCTAACACTGAAGCTTTCTTT. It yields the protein CASSAQGSNTEAFF.

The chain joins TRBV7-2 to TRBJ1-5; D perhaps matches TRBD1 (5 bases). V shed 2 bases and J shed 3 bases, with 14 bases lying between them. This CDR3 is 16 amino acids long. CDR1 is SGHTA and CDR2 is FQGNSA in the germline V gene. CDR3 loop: CASSLSPQAYNQPQHF. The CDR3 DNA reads TGTGCCAGCAGCTTAAGTCCACAGGCCTACAATCAGCCCCAGCATTTT.

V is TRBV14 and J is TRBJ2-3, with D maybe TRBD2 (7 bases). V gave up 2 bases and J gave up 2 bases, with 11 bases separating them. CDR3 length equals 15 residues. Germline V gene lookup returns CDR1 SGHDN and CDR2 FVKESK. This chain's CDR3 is CASSQRGGPTDTQYF. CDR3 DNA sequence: TGTGCCAGCAGCCAAAGGGGGGGGCCCACAGATACGCAGTATTTT.

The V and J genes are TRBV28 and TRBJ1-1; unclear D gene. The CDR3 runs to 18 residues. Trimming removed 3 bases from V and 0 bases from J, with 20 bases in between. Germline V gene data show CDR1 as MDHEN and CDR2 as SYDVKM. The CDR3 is CASSFLVRRVAVNTEAFF. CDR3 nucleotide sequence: TGTGCCAGCAGTTTTTTGGTCCGCCGGGTGGCAGTGAACACTGAAGCTTTCTTT.

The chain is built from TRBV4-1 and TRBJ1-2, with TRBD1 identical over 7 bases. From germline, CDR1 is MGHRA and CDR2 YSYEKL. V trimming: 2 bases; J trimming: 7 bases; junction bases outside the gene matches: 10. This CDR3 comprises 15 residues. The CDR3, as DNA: TGCGCCAGCAGCCAACAGTCGACAGGGACGGGTGGCTACACCTTC. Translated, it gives CASSQQSTGTGGYTF.

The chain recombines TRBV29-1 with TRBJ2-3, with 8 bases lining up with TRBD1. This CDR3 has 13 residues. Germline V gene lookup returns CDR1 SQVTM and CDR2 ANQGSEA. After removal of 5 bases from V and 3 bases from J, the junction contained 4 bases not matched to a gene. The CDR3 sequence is CSVRTGSTDTQYF. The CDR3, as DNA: TGCAGCGTTCGGACAGGGAGTACAGATACGCAGTATTTT.

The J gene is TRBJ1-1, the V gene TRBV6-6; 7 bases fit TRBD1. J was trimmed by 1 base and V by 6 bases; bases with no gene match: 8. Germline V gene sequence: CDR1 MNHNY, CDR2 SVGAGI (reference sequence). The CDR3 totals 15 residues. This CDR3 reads CASSDRESGNTEAFF. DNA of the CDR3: TGTGCCAGCAGCGACAGGGAGTCGGGGAACACTGAAGCTTTCTTT.

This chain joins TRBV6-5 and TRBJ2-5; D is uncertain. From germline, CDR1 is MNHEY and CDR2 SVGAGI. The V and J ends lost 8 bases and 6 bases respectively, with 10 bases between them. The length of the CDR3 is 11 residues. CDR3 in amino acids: CASAWMQTQYF. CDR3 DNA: TGTGCCAGCGCCTGGATGCAGACCCAGTACTTC.

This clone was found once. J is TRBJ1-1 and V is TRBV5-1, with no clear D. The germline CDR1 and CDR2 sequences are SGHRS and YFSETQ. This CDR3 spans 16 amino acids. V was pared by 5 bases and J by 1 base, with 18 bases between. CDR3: CASRGRDDVPNTEAFF. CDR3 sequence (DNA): TGCGCCAGCAGGGGCAGAGACGATGTGCCGAACACTGAAGCTTTCTTT. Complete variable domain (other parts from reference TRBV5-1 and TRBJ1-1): KAGVTQTPRYLIKTRGQQVTLSCSPISGHRSVSWYQQTPGQGLQFLFEYFSETQRNKGNFPGRFSGRQFSNSRSEMNVSTLELGDSALYLCASRGRDDVPNTEAFFGQGTRLTVV.

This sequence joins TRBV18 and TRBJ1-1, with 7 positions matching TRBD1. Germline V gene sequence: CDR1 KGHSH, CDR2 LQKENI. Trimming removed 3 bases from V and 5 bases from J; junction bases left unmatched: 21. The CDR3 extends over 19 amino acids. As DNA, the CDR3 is TGTGCCAGCTCACCCCTCTTATTGACAGGGAAGAATAGCGGGACTGAAGCTTTCTTT. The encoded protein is CASSPLLLTGKNSGTEAFF. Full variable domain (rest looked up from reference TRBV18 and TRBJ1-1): NAGVMQNPRHLVRRRGQEARLRCSPMKGHSHVYWYRQLPEEGLKFMVYLQKENIIDESGMPKERFSAEFPKEGPSILRIQQVVRGDSAAYFCASSPLLLTGKNSGTEAFFGQGTRLTVV.

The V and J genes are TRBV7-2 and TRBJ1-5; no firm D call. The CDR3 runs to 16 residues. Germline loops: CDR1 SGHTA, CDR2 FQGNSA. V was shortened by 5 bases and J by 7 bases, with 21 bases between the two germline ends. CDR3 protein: CASSLLMTPGLQPQHF. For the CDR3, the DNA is TGTGCCAGCAGCCTCTTAATGACACCGGGCCTCCAGCCCCAGCATTTT.

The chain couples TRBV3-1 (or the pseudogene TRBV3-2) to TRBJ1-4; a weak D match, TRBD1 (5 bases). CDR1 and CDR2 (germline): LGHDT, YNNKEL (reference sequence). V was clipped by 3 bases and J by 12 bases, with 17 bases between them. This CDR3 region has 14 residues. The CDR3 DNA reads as TGTGCCAGCAGCCAGGCAGGGCCCGGAGGGGAACTGTTTTTT. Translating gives CASSQAGPGGELFF.